The clone carrying this T cell receptor beta chain was seen a handful of times. What it recognizes is unknown. Employing constant-segment primers, 5'RACE generated TCR alpha and TCR beta cDNA libraries bearing sample barcodes and UMIs. In TCRdb, the 5' RACE reads were re-called with MiXCR into one record per CDR3 protein. Among around 260,000 distinct CDR3 sequences, roughly 17% were seen once, and the ten largest hold approximately 23%. These data come from a study of T-cell memory formation after mild COVID-19. Study summary: For the most part, TCR clusters were specific to one donor. Overall study results and limits: CM and EM subsets held most contracting CD4+ clones; EMRA held CD8+ ones. Later expanders leaned CD4+, whereas clones that contracted between day 15 and 85 were balanced CD4/CD8.

The clonotype originates from a man aged 18-30 years who had mild COVID-19 (a few samples of this study predate the infection). Cell type and time point are not known. The specimen was PBMCs or a T cell subset sorted from them (not recorded which).

Written as DNA, the CDR3 is TGTGCCAGCAGTCCCGGGACAGGGACAGGGGAGACCCAGTACTTC. Encoded protein: CASSPGTGTGETQYF. This chain joins TRBV27 and TRBJ2-5, with 9 bases lining up with TRBD1. The CDR3 runs to 15 residues. Germline CDR1 is MNHEY and CDR2 is SMNVEV (reference sequence). Trimming cost V 5 bases and J 5 bases; bases outside gene matches: 9.